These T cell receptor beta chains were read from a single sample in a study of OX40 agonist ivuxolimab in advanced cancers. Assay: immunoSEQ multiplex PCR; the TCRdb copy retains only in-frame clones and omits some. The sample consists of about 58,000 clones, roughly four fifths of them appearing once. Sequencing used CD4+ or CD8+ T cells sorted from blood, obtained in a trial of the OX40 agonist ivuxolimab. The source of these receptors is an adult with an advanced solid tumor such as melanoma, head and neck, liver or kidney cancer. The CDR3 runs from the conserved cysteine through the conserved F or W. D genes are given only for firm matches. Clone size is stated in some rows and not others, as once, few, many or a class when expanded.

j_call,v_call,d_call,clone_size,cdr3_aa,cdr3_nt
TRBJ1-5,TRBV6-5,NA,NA,CASSLEGRNQPQHF,TGTGCCAGCAGCCTGGAAGGGCGCAATCAGCCCCAGCATTTT
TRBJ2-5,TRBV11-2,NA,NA,CASSLESGVRGETQYF,TGTGCCAGCAGCTTAGAGAGCGGGGTCAGGGGGGAGACCCAGTACTTC
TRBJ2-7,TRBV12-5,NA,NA,CASGPDIWGGPYEQYF,TGTGCTAGTGGTCCGGACATTTGGGGGGGCCCCTACGAGCAGTACTTC
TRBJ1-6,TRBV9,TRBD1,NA,CASSESGGGSPLHF,TGTGCCAGCAGCGAGTCAGGGGGCGGCTCACCCCTCCACTTT
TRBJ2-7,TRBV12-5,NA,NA,CASGLVGGEQYF,TGTGCTAGTGGTTTGGTAGGGGGCGAGCAGTACTTC
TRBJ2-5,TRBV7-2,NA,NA,CASCATGTLQETQYF,TGTGCCAGTTGCGCCACCGGGACACTTCAAGAGACCCAGTACTTC
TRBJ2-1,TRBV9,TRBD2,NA,CASSRTSGASTFNEQFF,TGTGCCAGCAGCCGGACTAGCGGGGCCTCTACTTTCAATGAGCAGTTCTTC
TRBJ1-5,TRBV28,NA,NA,CASIRGGNQPQHF,TGTGCCAGCATCAGGGGTGGCAATCAGCCCCAGCATTTT
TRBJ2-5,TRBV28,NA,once,CASSNSGSETQYF,TGTGCCAGCAGTAACAGCGGGTCAGAGACCCAGTACTTC
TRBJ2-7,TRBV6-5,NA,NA,CASSPRVDEQYF,TGTGCCAGCAGCCCGCGGGTGGACGAGCAGTACTTC
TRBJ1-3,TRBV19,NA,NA,CASSIDRTSGNTIYF,TGTGCCAGTAGTATTGACAGGACTTCTGGAAACACCATATATTTT
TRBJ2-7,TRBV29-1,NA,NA,CSAGWAGSFYEQYF,TGCAGCGCCGGATGGGCAGGTTCTTTCTACGAGCAGTACTTC
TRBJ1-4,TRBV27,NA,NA,CASSQGGGRKEKLFF,TGTGCCAGCAGCCAAGGGGGGGGGCGGAAAGAAAAACTGTTTTTT
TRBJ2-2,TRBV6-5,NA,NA,CASRGAGELFF,TGTGCCAGCAGGGGAGCCGGGGAGCTGTTTTTT
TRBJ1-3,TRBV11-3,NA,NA,CASSLATAVSGNTIYF,TGTGCCAGCAGCTTGGCTACAGCCGTCTCTGGAAACACCATATATTTT
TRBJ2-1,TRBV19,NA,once,CATTGSYNEQFF,TGTGCCACTACAGGTTCTTACAATGAGCAGTTCTTC
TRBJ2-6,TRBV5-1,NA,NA,CASSFTGGFRANVLTF,TGCGCCAGCAGCTTCACAGGTGGATTTAGGGCCAACGTCCTGACTTTC
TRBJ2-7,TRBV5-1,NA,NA,CASSATLGSSYEQYF,TGCGCCAGCAGCGCCACCTTAGGGAGCTCCTACGAGCAGTACTTC
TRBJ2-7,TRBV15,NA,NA,CATSRDYSAAYEQYF,TGTGCCACCAGCAGAGATTATTCAGCAGCCTACGAGCAGTACTTC
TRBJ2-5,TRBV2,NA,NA,CASGPGRQRGETQYF,TGTGCCAGCGGGCCCGGGCGACAGCGAGGGGAGACCCAGTACTTC
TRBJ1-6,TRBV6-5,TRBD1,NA,CASSNRGISPLHF,TGTGCCAGCAGTAACAGGGGCATTTCACCCCTCCACTTT
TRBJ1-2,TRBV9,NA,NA,CASSVVGTNYGYTF,TGTGCCAGCAGCGTAGTGGGAACTAACTATGGCTACACCTTC
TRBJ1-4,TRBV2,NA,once,CASSLGVANEKLFF,TGTGCCAGCAGTTTAGGGGTGGCTAATGAAAAACTGTTTTTT
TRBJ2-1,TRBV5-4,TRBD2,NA,CASSLRTSGVNEQFF,TGTGCCAGCAGCTTGAGGACTAGCGGGGTCAATGAGCAGTTCTTC
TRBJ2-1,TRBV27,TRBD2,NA,CASSLVAGRYNEQFF,TGTGCCAGCAGTTTGGTAGCGGGGAGATACAATGAGCAGTTCTTC
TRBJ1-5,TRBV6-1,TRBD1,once,CASSDGTGLLQPQHF,TGTGCCAGCAGTGACGGGACAGGGCTTCTTCAGCCCCAGCATTTT
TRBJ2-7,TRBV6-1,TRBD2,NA,CASSGIAGPYEQYF,TGTGCCAGCTCCGGGATAGCGGGACCCTACGAGCAGTACTTC
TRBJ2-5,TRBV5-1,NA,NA,CASSVQETQYF,TGCGCCAGCAGCGTCCAAGAGACCCAGTACTTC
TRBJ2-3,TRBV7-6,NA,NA,CASSFAGGLFSTDTQYF,TGTGCCAGCAGCTTTGCCGGGGGGCTTTTTAGCACAGATACGCAGTATTTT
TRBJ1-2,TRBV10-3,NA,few,CAISGVTRPGGYTF,TGTGCCATCAGTGGAGTAACCCGCCCCGGAGGCTACACCTTC
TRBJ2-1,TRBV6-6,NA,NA,CASSPGFSYNEQFF,TGTGCCAGCAGTCCAGGATTCAGCTACAATGAGCAGTTCTTC
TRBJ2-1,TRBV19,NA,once,CASSPLGQRGNDEQFF,TGTGCCAGTAGCCCCCTGGGGCAAAGGGGAAACGATGAGCAGTTCTTC
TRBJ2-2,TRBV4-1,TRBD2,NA,CASSQGLAGVNTGELFF,TGCGCCAGCAGCCAAGGGCTAGCGGGGGTGAACACCGGGGAGCTGTTTTTT
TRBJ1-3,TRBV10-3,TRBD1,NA,CAISTRQGSTGNTIYF,TGTGCCATCAGTACCAGACAGGGGTCGACTGGAAACACCATATATTTT
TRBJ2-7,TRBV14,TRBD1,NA,CASSLGQATYEQYF,TGTGCCAGCAGCCTCGGACAGGCTACCTACGAGCAGTACTTC
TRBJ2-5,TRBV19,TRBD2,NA,CASRSGTSGETQYF,TGTGCCAGTAGATCCGGGACTAGCGGGGAGACCCAGTACTTC
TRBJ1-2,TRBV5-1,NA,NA,CASSLEGKDYGYTF,TGCGCCAGCAGCTTGGAGGGGAAGGACTATGGCTACACCTTC
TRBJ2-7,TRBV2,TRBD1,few,CASSQGANEQYF,TGTGCCAGCAGTCAGGGGGCGAACGAGCAGTACTTC
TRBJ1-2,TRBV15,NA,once,CATSSQDGYGYTF,TGTGCCACCAGCAGTCAAGATGGATATGGCTACACCTTC
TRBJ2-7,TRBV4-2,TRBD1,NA,CASSGRTGLLYEQYF,TGTGCCAGCAGCGGACGGACAGGACTCCTCTACGAGCAGTACTTC
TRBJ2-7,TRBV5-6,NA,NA,CASSLGSSGYEQYF,TGTGCCAGCAGCTTGGGCTCCTCGGGGTACGAGCAGTACTTC
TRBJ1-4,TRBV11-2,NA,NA,CASSLGGIYEKLFF,TGTGCCAGCAGCTTGGGGGGAATATATGAAAAACTGTTTTTT